The 32 T cell receptor beta chains reported below all come from one sample, sequenced in a study of control samples from healthy donors and cancer patients. TCRdb's table, derived via immunoSEQ multiplex PCR, lists solely in-frame clones and lacks some. In all, the sample yields under 200,000 clones. The sample taken for sequencing was blood. Receptors were obtained from a woman in her 30s in good health.

The gene calls are TRBV6-5 and TRBJ1-2; TRBD1 agrees at 9 bases. This CDR3 is built from 13 residues. The V gene end was trimmed by 7 bases and the J gene end by 8 bases; junction bases not matched to a gene: 8. Germline values: CDR1 MNHEY, CDR2 SVGAGI. Here the CDR3 reads CASTGTGSSGYTF. CDR3 bases: TGTGCCAGCACCGGGACAGGGTCGAGCGGCTACACCTTC.

The chain joins TRBV4-3 to TRBJ1-6; TRBD1 is a possible D gene (5 bases). Per germline, CDR1 LGHNA and CDR2 YSLEER. The CDR3 is 19 residues long. Deletions cut 0 bases from V and 5 bases from J, with 20 bases between. Here the CDR3 reads CASSQELGWYDSHNSPLHF. In DNA form, the CDR3 reads TGCGCCAGCAGCCAAGAGTTAGGCTGGTATGACAGCCATAATTCACCCCTCCACTTT.

This rearrangement joins TRBV30 to TRBJ2-2; tentatively, D is TRBD1 (5 bases). Germline V CDR1 and CDR2: GTSNPN, SVGIG (reference sequence). V shed 5 bases and J shed 1 base, with 8 bases lying between them. The CDR3 is 13 residues long. The CDR3 sequence is CAWFTGNTGELFF. Here the CDR3 DNA reads TGTGCCTGGTTTACAGGGAACACCGGGGAGCTGTTTTTT.

CDR3 amino acids: CASRLAPEGMNTEAFF. The CDR3 coding sequence is TGTGCAAGTCGCTTAGCGCCGGAGGGGATGAACACTGAAGCTTTCTTT. The J gene is TRBJ1-1, the V gene TRBV12-2. TRBV12-2 is a listed pseudogene. This CDR3 contains 16 residues.

This chain uses TRBV6-5 with TRBJ1-2; 7 nucleotides align to TRBD1. CDR1 and CDR2 from the germline V gene are MNHEY and SVGAGI. This CDR3 has 13 residues. V lost 7 bases and J lost 4; bases outside the gene matches: 6. The CDR3 is CASTRQGIYGYTF. DNA of the CDR3: TGTGCCAGCACCCGACAGGGTATCTATGGCTACACCTTC.

The chain uses TRBV9 and TRBJ1-2; TRBD1 matches at 8 bases. This CDR3 comprises 14 residues. J gave up 2 bases and V 3 bases, and 3 bases lay outside the gene matches. Germline V gene data show CDR1 as SGDLS and CDR2 as YYNGEE. This CDR3 is CASSGTGGNYGYTF. Written as DNA, the CDR3 is TGTGCCAGCAGCGGAACAGGGGGGAACTATGGCTACACCTTC.

This chain links TRBV5-1 with TRBJ2-2; D is unclear. Trimming removed 9 bases at V and 4 bases at J, with 28 bases between. The CDR3 extends over 18 amino acids. CDR1 SGHRS and CDR2 YFSETQ come from the germline V gene. The CDR3 nucleotides are TGCGCCATCCCGGCAAACCTCCGTCCCTCCCCGGGCACCGGGGAGCTGTTTTTT. As protein: CAIPANLRPSPGTGELFF.

This rearrangement joins TRBV9 to TRBJ2-2; 9 bases map to TRBD1. The V and J ends lost 4 bases and 6 bases, in that order; junction bases with no gene match: 7. Germline loops: CDR1 SGDLS, CDR2 YYNGEE. The CDR3 is 15 residues long. CDR3 bases: TGTGCCAGCAGCCAGGACAGGGGATGGGCCGGGGAGCTGTTTTTT. Translating it yields CASSQDRGWAGELFF. Based on the CDR3 plus reference TRBV9 and TRBJ2-2, the full variable domain is DSGVTQTPKHLITATGQRVTLRCSPRSGDLSVYWYQQSLDQGLQFLIQYYNGEERAKGNILERFSAQQFPDLHSELNLSSLELGDSALYFCASSQDRGWAGELFFGEGSRLTVL.

The chain joins TRBV5-1 to TRBJ1-2; no definite D call. The CDR3 contains 15 residues. CDR1 and CDR2 (germline): SGHRS, YFSETQ. Trimming shortened V by 7 bases and J by 2 bases, and 18 bases separated the two germline ends. The CDR3 protein is CASLPTPESNYGYTF. The CDR3 DNA is TGCGCCAGCCTTCCCACCCCGGAAAGCAACTATGGCTACACCTTC. Drawing the rest from reference TRBV5-1 and TRBJ1-2, the complete variable domain is KAGVTQTPRYLIKTRGQQVTLSCSPISGHRSVSWYQQTPGQGLQFLFEYFSETQRNKGNFPGRFSGRQFSNSRSEMNVSTLELGDSALYLCASLPTPESNYGYTFGSGTRLTVV.

The chain recombines TRBV5-4 with TRBJ1-1; D is perhaps TRBD1 (5 bases). From germline, CDR1 is SGHNT and CDR2 YYREEE (reference sequence). The CDR3 spans 14 residues. Trimming took off 3 bases at V and 0 bases at J, with 9 bases between the two ends. CDR3 sequence reads: CASSSRGLNTEAFF. CDR3 in DNA: TGTGCCAGCAGCTCCCGGGGCCTGAACACTGAAGCTTTCTTT. Variable domain in full (rest from reference TRBV5-4 and TRBJ1-1): ETGVTQSPTHLIKTRGQQVTLRCSSQSGHNTVSWYQQALGQGPQFIFQYYREEENGRGNFPPRFSGLQFPNYSSELNVNALELDDSALYLCASSSRGLNTEAFFGQGTRLTVV.

V and J are TRBV6-1 and TRBJ1-5, with D tentatively TRBD1 (5 bases). The CDR3 contains 14 residues. Trimming removed 3 bases at V and 7 bases at J, with 13 bases between. Germline loops: CDR1 MNHNS, CDR2 SASEGT. CDR3 amino acids: CASSDHQGWQPQHF. DNA for the CDR3: TGTGCCAGCAGTGACCACCAGGGCTGGCAGCCCCAGCATTTT.

The chain couples TRBV28 to TRBJ2-7; D unclear. V was pared by 8 bases and J by 2 bases, with 16 bases between. From germline, CDR1 is MDHEN and CDR2 SYDVKM. This CDR3 is built from 14 residues. Here the CDR3 DNA reads TGTGCCAGCGTTAGGCGGTTAGGAACCTACGAGCAGTACTTC. It yields the protein CASVRRLGTYEQYF.

CDR3 protein: CASSQPDRSYQPQHF. The CDR3, as DNA: TGCGCCAGCAGCCAACCGGACAGGTCATATCAGCCCCAGCATTTT. The chain carries TRBV4-1 and TRBJ1-5, with TRBD1 matching 7 bases. Germline V CDR1 and CDR2: MGHRA, YSYEKL. V gave up 2 bases and J gave up 5 bases; unmatched junction bases: 6. This CDR3 region has 15 residues.

The chain joins TRBV27 to TRBJ2-1, with TRBD2 matching over 8 bases. The CDR3 totals 13 residues. V gave up 8 bases and J gave up 4 bases; unmatched junction bases: 4. Germline V CDR1 and CDR2: MNHEY, SMNVEV (reference sequence). In DNA, the CDR3 is TGTGCCAGCTCTAGCGGGCCGTACAATGAGCAGTTCTTC. As protein: CASSSGPYNEQFF.

The chain uses TRBV10-2 and TRBJ2-3; D gene ambiguous. The germline V and J ends were trimmed by 0 bases and 1 base, with 2 bases remaining between them. This CDR3 region has 13 residues. Germline lookup yields CDR1 WSHSY and CDR2 SAAADI. The CDR3 spells CASSESRTDTQYF. The DNA for the CDR3 is TGCGCCAGCAGTGAGTCTCGCACAGATACGCAGTATTTT.

The V gene is TRBV7-3, the J gene TRBJ2-6, with D possibly being TRBD1 (6 bases). Germline values: CDR1 SGHTA, CDR2 FQGTGA. V was cut by 3 bases and J by 2 bases, with 17 bases left in between. CDR3 length: 18 amino acids. CDR3 residues: CASSFAGVAFPGANVLTF. CDR3 coding DNA: TGTGCCAGCAGCTTCGCAGGGGTTGCTTTCCCTGGGGCCAACGTCCTGACTTTC. Combining the CDR3 with reference TRBV7-3 and TRBJ2-6 gives the whole variable domain GAGVSQTPSNKVTEKGKYVELRCDPISGHTALYWYRQSLGQGPEFLIYFQGTGAADDSGLPNDRFFAVRPEGSVSTLKIQRTERGDSAVYLCASSFAGVAFPGANVLTFGAGSRLTVL.

This rearrangement joins TRBV13 to TRBJ1-1, with D unclear. The germline CDR1 and CDR2 sequences are PRHDT and FYEKMQ (reference sequence). The CDR3 sequence is 13 residues long. V was pared by 5 bases and J by 3 bases, with 10 bases between. CDR3 nucleotides: TGTGCCAGCAGCCGGGAGGGCTACACTGAAGCTTTCTTT. Its protein product is CASSREGYTEAFF.

A word on this clone: Other DNA sequences in the sample encode the same CDR3. The CDR3 DNA sequence: TGTGCCAGCAGTGAAGTCCAGGGCACAGATACGCAGTATTTT. Translated: CASSEVQGTDTQYF. The chain employs TRBV6-1 and TRBJ2-3, with D uncertain. The CDR3 is 14 residues long. The V end lost 1 base, the J end lost 1 base, and 6 bases lay between the germline ends. Looked up from germline, CDR1 is MNHNS and CDR2 is SASEGT.

The J gene is TRBJ1-4, the V gene TRBV30; D unresolved. Germline V gives CDR1 GTSNPN, CDR2 SVGIG (reference sequence). The CDR3 runs to 21 residues. Between the trimmed V and J ends, which lost 3 bases and 0 bases, there was a span of 29 bases. The CDR3 bases are TGTGCCTGGAGCGTAAGGGTGAATGTAGTCGGTCGCGCTGCAACTAATGAAAAACTGTTTTTT. Protein product: CAWSVRVNVVGRAATNEKLFF.

The rearrangement joins TRBV5-4 to TRBJ1-2; 11 nucleotides agree with TRBD1. V was pared by 0 bases and J by 8 bases, with 9 bases of the junction left unmatched. In germline, CDR1 is SGHNT, CDR2 YYREEE (reference sequence). This CDR3 is built from 16 residues. CDR3 nucleotide sequence: TGTGCCAGCAGCTTGGACAGGACAGGGGGCCGGGGGGGCTACACCTTC. This translates into CASSLDRTGGRGGYTF.

The chain combines TRBV27 with TRBJ1-6, with a weak D call TRBD1 (5 bases). The CDR3 has 15 residues. The V end was cut by 3 bases, the J end by 3 bases, with 9 bases between. Germline CDR1 MNHEY, CDR2 SMNVEV (reference sequence). The CDR3 DNA sequence: TGTGCCAGCAGTTTTGGGGCAGTCTATAATTCACCCCTCCACTTT. Translated: CASSFGAVYNSPLHF.

The rearrangement links TRBV10-3 to TRBJ1-1; the D is unclear. Germline CDR1 ENHRY, CDR2 SYGVKD. Trimming cost V 6 bases and J 1 base, with 9 bases left between them. The CDR3 runs 13 residues. In DNA form, the CDR3 reads TGTGCCATCAGCGAGGGCCCGAACACTGAAGCTTTCTTT. Translating gives CAISEGPNTEAFF.

The V gene is TRBV5-1, the J gene TRBJ2-3; D gene ambiguous. The V and J ends lost 4 bases and 1 base respectively, with 16 bases between them. Germline V gene sequence: CDR1 SGHRS, CDR2 YFSETQ. This CDR3 is built from 16 residues. The CDR3 DNA reads as TGCGCCAGCAGCCTAGGGCGAAATACGCGCACAGATACGCAGTATTTT. Protein sequence: CASSLGRNTRTDTQYF.

V gene TRBV7-9 combines with J gene TRBJ2-3, with D uncertain. V gave up 1 base and J gave up 6 bases, with 5 bases separating them. From germline, CDR1 is SEHNR and CDR2 FQNEAQ (reference sequence). This CDR3 contains 12 residues. The DNA of the CDR3 is TGTGCCAGCAGCTTAGAGCCGGATACGCAGTATTTT. Translated: CASSLEPDTQYF.

The chain joins TRBV28 to TRBJ1-5; tentative D call: TRBD1 (6 bases). The V and J ends lost 6 bases and 7 bases respectively, with 10 bases between them. CDR3 size: 12 residues. Germline V gene sequence: CDR1 MDHEN, CDR2 SYDVKM. For the CDR3, the DNA is TGTGCCAGCAGAACTACAGGGCAGCCCCAGCATTTT. Amino acid sequence: CASRTTGQPQHF.

The chain recombines TRBV19 with TRBJ2-2; 11 positions match TRBD2. After removal of 5 bases from V and 4 bases from J, the junction contained 12 bases not matched to a gene. This CDR3 spans 18 amino acids. Germline loops: CDR1 LNHDA, CDR2 SQIVND (reference sequence). CDR3 coding DNA: TGTGCCAGTAGTTGGGGCATAGCGGGGGGGCCCAGCACCGGGGAGCTGTTTTTT. Its translation is CASSWGIAGGPSTGELFF.

This chain uses TRBV19 with TRBJ2-7; D not certain. Trimming took 6 bases from V and 5 from J, leaving 8 bases between them. Germline V gene sequence: CDR1 LNHDA, CDR2 SQIVND (reference sequence). This CDR3 has 11 residues. CDR3 loop: CASRTGHEQYF. For the CDR3, the DNA is TGTGCCAGTAGGACCGGCCACGAGCAGTACTTC.

This chain uses TRBV7-8 with TRBJ1-5; the D gene is possibly TRBD1 (6 bases). CDR3 length: 17 residues. Germline values: CDR1 SGHVS, CDR2 FQNEAQ. With 2 bases removed from V and 0 bases from J, the gap between germline ends came to 14 bases. This CDR3 is CASSLNNREFSNQPQHF. CDR3 sequence (DNA): TGTGCCAGCAGCTTAAATAACAGGGAATTTAGCAATCAGCCCCAGCATTTT. Full variable domain (missing parts from reference TRBV7-8 and TRBJ1-5): GAGVSQSPRYKVAKRGQDVALRCDPISGHVSLFWYQQALGQGPEFLTYFQNEAQLDKSGLPSDRFFAERPEGSVSTLKIQRTQQEDSAVYLCASSLNNREFSNQPQHFGDGTRLSIL.

This chain links TRBV2 with TRBJ1-1; D might be TRBD1 (5 bases). The germline gives CDR1 SNHLY, CDR2 FYNNEI. V shed 4 bases and J shed 5 bases, with 17 bases lying between them. The length of the CDR3 is 15 residues. CDR3 in amino acids: CASSVVGEGRTEAFF. In nucleotides, the CDR3 is TGTGCCAGCAGTGTGGTAGGGGAGGGAAGGACTGAAGCTTTCTTT. Based on the CDR3 plus reference TRBV2 and TRBJ1-1, the full variable domain is EPEVTQTPSHQVTQMGQEVILRCVPISNHLYFYWYRQILGQKVEFLVSFYNNEISEKSEIFDDQFSVERPDGSNFTLKIRSTKLEDSAMYFCASSVVGEGRTEAFFGQGTRLTVV.

The gene calls are TRBV27 and TRBJ2-1; D remains ambiguous. This CDR3 comprises 14 residues. The V end was cut by 4 bases, the J end by 8 bases, with 15 bases between. Germline V gene sequence: CDR1 MNHEY, CDR2 SMNVEV (reference sequence). The CDR3 DNA is TGTGCCAGCAGTTGGGCAGGCCAGTCTTATGAGCAGTTCTTC. Protein: CASSWAGQSYEQFF.

V usage is TRBV7-9 and J usage is TRBJ2-5; 7 bases match TRBD2. In germline, CDR1 is SEHNR, CDR2 FQNEAQ (reference sequence). The CDR3 spans 16 residues. Trimming took 2 bases from V and 5 from J; bases not matched to a gene: 11. In DNA, the CDR3 is TGTGCCAGCAGCTTAAGAGTCCAGCGGGGCGGGGAGACCCAGTACTTC. It translates to CASSLRVQRGGETQYF.

V gene TRBV6-5 combines with J gene TRBJ2-3; 7 bases line up with TRBD1. Germline V CDR1 and CDR2: MNHEY, SVGAGI. The CDR3 length is 14 residues. V lost 8 bases to trimming and J lost 2 bases; unmatched junction nucleotides: 7. The CDR3 protein is CASGRDSFTDTQYF. The CDR3 nucleotides are TGTGCCAGCGGCAGGGACAGCTTCACAGATACGCAGTATTTT.